This T cell receptor (beta chain) is drawn from a study of low-dose radiotherapy and immunotherapy resistance in tumors. Study summary: Daily intake of oral aspirin 300 mg by patients lasted four cycles and began on cycle 1 day 1.

Covering alpha and beta chains, TRAV- and TRBV-specific primers were used for the first-strand cDNA. PCR amplification of the TCRs was performed with Phusion for 20 PCR cycles, and it relied on a constant-region primer together with a V-primer adapter. TCRdb re-called the reads with MiXCR, one entry per CDR3 protein. Altogether 40,000 or so distinct CDR3 sequences are present, approximately 26% being singletons, with the ten largest covering 10%. Time point: after trial treatment. Regarding treatment: LDRT plus nivolumab, ipilimumab, low-dose cyclophosphamide and aspirin (RACIN trial). The TCR sequence derives from a male donor with prostate cancer. The sequenced sample was PBMCs, obtained after low-dose radiotherapy plus immunotherapy.

This chain's CDR3 is CASTPRGGAKETQYF. The CDR3 region has the DNA TGTGCCAGCACCCCGAGGGGAGGGGCGAAGGAGACCCAGTACTTC. This chain links TRBV27 with TRBJ2-5, with 7 bases matching TRBD2. V lost 7 bases and J lost 5; bases outside the gene matches: 13. This CDR3 has 15 residues. Germline V gene lookup returns CDR1 MNHEY and CDR2 SMNVEV (reference sequence).